This TCR beta chain was identified during a study of blood T cell repertoires in COVID-19. Across the whole study: The study drew acute and convalescent COVID-19 samples from the United States, Italy and Spain.

From germline, CDR1 is MRHNA and CDR2 SNTAGT. V shed 6 bases and J 5 bases; nucleotides not matched to a gene: 4. The CDR3 runs to 13 residues. TCRdb keeps only in-frame clones here, not all; method: immunoSEQ multiplex PCR. Here the sample spans 90,000 to 150,000 clones, 87% being singletons. V gene TRBV6-4 combines with J gene TRBJ2-1; 7 bases fit TRBD1. The material sequenced was peripheral blood. This TCR came from a human donor in a cohort sampled during active COVID-19. The CDR3 protein is CASSRDSNNEQFF. CDR3 sequence (DNA): TGTGCCAGCAGCCGGGACAGCAACAATGAGCAGTTCTTC.